This T cell receptor (beta chain) was captured in a study of shared clonotypes between healthy human individuals. Whole-study results and caveats: Non-shared clonotypes had lower generation probabilities than those shared by all four donors.

Profiling relied on immunoSEQ multiplex PCR, and the TCRdb table lists in-frame clones only, not all of them. The repertoire holds approximately 2,200,000 clones, with around 93% as singletons. About this clone itself: Antigen specificity is unknown.

Naive CD8 isolation took CD45RO-negative cells positively selected for CCR7 and excluded terminally differentiated effector memory CD45RA+ cells. Donors were Caucasian adults residing in Nashville, Tennessee, USA. Sequencing was done on a sample of naive CD8+ T cells from PBMCs. The sequence derives from a man younger than 30 in good health. Some clones in this sample may be carry-over from other donors' samples.

CDR3 bases: TGTGCCAGCAGCTCACTCCAAAGCTCCTACGAGCAGTACTTC. Its translation: CASSSLQSSYEQYF. The rearrangement links TRBV27 to TRBJ2-7, with D unclear. The V and J ends lost 6 bases and 0 bases respectively, with 12 bases between them. In germline, CDR1 is MNHEY, CDR2 SMNVEV (reference sequence). CDR3 length: 14 residues.